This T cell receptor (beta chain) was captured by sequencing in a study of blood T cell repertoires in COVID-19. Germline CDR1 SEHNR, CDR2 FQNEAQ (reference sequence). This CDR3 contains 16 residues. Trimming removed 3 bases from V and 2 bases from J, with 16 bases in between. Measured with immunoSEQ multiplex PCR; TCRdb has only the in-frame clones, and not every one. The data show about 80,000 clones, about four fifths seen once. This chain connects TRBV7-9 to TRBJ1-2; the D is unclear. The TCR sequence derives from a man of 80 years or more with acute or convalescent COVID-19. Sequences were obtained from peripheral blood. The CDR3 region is CASSFGPTGRNYGYTF. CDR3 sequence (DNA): TGTGCCAGCAGCTTTGGCCCCACGGGGAGGAACTATGGCTACACCTTC.